This T cell receptor beta chain was found in a study of blood T cells in healthy people across ages (dated by TCRdb to the mid-2010s). Context from the whole study: In model experiments, template switching captured about one uniquely barcoded TCR beta cDNA molecule for every two T cells. The donors were split into four age groups: young (average roughly 15 years), middle-aged (about 40), aged (62) and long-lived (roughly 86). Donors of different ages were randomly distributed across sequencing lanes to avoid experimental bias. The study analyzed two additional independent replicas of 1 million unique cDNA reads from the same blood draw for two donors, one aged 18 to 29 and one aged 80 or older. To track age-related changes in TCR beta repertoire diversity, the study relied on deep sequencing normalized with unique cDNA molecular identifiers. Overall results and qualifications from the work: As age increased, observed TCR beta diversity per million T cells dropped in a roughly linear way, and a significant reduction was already evident by age about 40. Because the CMV infection status of the donors was unknown, age-related changes in expanded clonotypes may potentially have been confounded. Conclusive comparison of naive and antigen-experienced compartments was prevented by the profiling of bulk unsorted PBMCs. Compared with the aged group, more naive CD4+ T cells, fewer expanded clones and increased TCR diversity were shown by the long-lived group, suggesting age selection. Estimates of total diversity from one million sequenced T cells were regarded as lower bounds and underestimates. The percentage of naive T cells measured by flow cytometry correlated strongly with observed TCR beta diversity.

Receptor libraries were prepared by 5' RACE. Sequencing instrument: Illumina HiSeq 2500. The second PCR ran for roughly 7 to 11 cycles and used a J-beta primer mix along with a sample-barcoded 5' primer. A template-switch 5' adaptor carrying 12 random nucleotides introduced a unique molecular identifier onto each TCR beta cDNA molecule. Each sample yielded at least 2.5 million CDR3-containing paired-end reads. First-strand cDNA was synthesized from all RNA with the Mint cDNA synthesis kit, primed by a TRBC-specific oligonucleotide. All cDNA was treated with uracil-DNA glycosylase and then went through a first 18-cycle PCR with the universal primers M1SS and BC2_uni_R. The source study handled its data this way. For normalization, 1 million high-quality reads, each with a distinct molecular identifier, were randomly selected from each sample. Reads sharing molecular identifiers were discarded rather than binned into consensus sequences. MiTCR, run with a Q25 quality threshold and the strictest error-elimination algorithm, handled CDR3 identification, clonotype clustering and error correction. A nonparametric unseen species model using Euler transformation provided a lower-bound estimate of total TCR beta diversity. Starting from the raw public reads, TCRdb applied fastp trimming at Q25, assembled clones with MiXCR and retained in-frame beta chains. Identical CDR3 proteins give one entry, which carries the most common genes and DNA. These V and J calls derive from TCRdb rather than the authors' analysis. The table for this sample lists about 970,000 distinct CDR3 sequences; roughly 50% of them were counted only once. The ten largest make up about a fifth of the sample.

The CDR3 runs 15 amino acids, cysteine and phenylalanine included. CDR3 DNA only is kept here, 45 bases in frame from base 1. Reading the germline V gene gives CDR1 MNHNS and CDR2 SASEGT. V is shortened by 7 bases, J by 10 bases, and the region joining them spans 23 bases. In regard to this clonotype: Its antigen has not been determined. There are no base qualities to consult, and no much larger clone falls within one base.

Donors were about 36 systemically healthy Caucasian individuals from Russia aged roughly 6 to 90 years. Around 10 milliliters of peripheral blood were collected from each donor into EDTA-treated Vacutainer tubes. Ficoll-Paque density-gradient centrifugation was used to isolate PBMCs, with at least 7 million obtained per sample. Trizol reagent was used to extract total RNA from PBMCs, with at least 6 micrograms per sample. The percentages of naive CD45RAhigh/CD27high T cells were determined by flow cytometry on a PBMC aliquot from every donor. What was sequenced was blood. This chain is built from TRBV6-1 and TRBJ2-1, with the D gene call left open. The TCR was taken from a woman aged 60 to 75 in good health. CDR3 reads: CASTLAGWQTDEQFF. The nucleotides read TGTGCCAGCACCTTAGCAGGATGGCAGACGGACGAGCAGTTCTTC.